The following is a T cell receptor (beta chain) sequence with its context. Its antigen specificity is not known. Base quality data are lacking; no much larger clone is found one base away. Each collaborating institution followed its own protocols to collect whole blood in K2EDTA tubes. Collaborator samples were shipped for TCRbeta analysis as frozen whole blood, isolated PBMCs, or DNA extracted from either sample type. The data derive from a study of blood T cell repertoires in COVID-19 (TCRdb year 2020). Context from the whole study: Samples from collaborators originated in the United States, Italy and Spain and spanned both the acute and convalescent phases of COVID-19. A freely available public database, intended as a resource for researchers studying the immune response to SARS-CoV-2, is where the repertoires were released. Subjects who had been exposed to COVID-19, were actively infected with it, or had recovered from it provided the deeply sampled blood TCRbeta repertoires that made up the dataset. Samples came from the ongoing ImmuneRACE study (first 160 participants) plus 1,254 subjects from 6 global collaborators. A de-identified subject ID, COVID-19 status, age in years and sex were almost always included in the sample metadata. HLA class I and class II types, where available, came from metadata supplied by the sample provider rather than from assay-based typing. The material from the prospective study consisted of cDNA or gDNA derived from T cells, B-cell-depleted T cells, or PBMCs. Findings and caveats that apply to the study as a whole: Clinical and demographic metadata were provided uncurated, with the amount varying by source and participant.

CDR1 and CDR2, per the germline V gene (reference sequence), are MNHEY and SMNVEV. Including cysteine and phenylalanine, the CDR3 has 15 amino acids. Only the CDR3 DNA stays, 45 bases, in frame from base 1. Ends trimmed: V by 3 bases, J by 6 bases; bases unmatched to a gene: 6. TCRbeta CDR3 regions were amplified from genomic DNA by means of the immunoSEQ Assay, a bias-controlled multiplex PCR. Under the source paper's analysis protocol: The number of nucleated cells in each sample was estimated by amplification of reference gene primers within the assay. To quantify the absolute abundance of each unique TCRbeta CDR3 rearrangement, sequence reads were collapsed and filtered. Productive Simpson clonality was computed per sample as the square root of Simpson's diversity index over productive rearrangements. Drawn from immuneACCESS, this table holds only the in-frame rearrangements with V and J called that TCRdb kept. Clones are partly lost; checked studies trace under half to an unresolved V gene and leave the rest unexplained. For V, J and clone size, that table is used; D and trimming come from the DNA. Recorded for this sample are about 250,000 clones; about 79% of them occurred a single time. The ten largest account for nearly 9% of the sample.

What was sequenced was peripheral blood. This clonotype was obtained from a man older than 75 with acute or convalescent COVID-19. Recombination linked TRBV27 to TRBJ1-1, with 11 middle bases fitting TRBD1. CDR3 reads: CASSLGTGGFAEAFF. The bases read TGTGCCAGCAGTTTGGGGACAGGGGGGTTCGCTGAAGCTTTCTTT.